This T cell receptor beta chain was captured in a study of human T cells and chemical hapten exposure. This clonotype was seen at least ten times. Its antigen is unknown. The CDR3 sequence is 17 residues long. Germline values: CDR1 LGHDT, CDR2 YNNKEL (reference sequence). V lost 0 bases and J 0 bases, leaving 9 bases between the germline ends. Whole-study findings and limits: With DPC sensitization, TCRs exceeding 1 in 1000 frequency showed no change.

The time point denotes: healthy volunteer bleed at 6 weeks. Whole blood that had not been fractionated was the source of extracted total RNA. The study used a library that attached unique molecular identifiers to individual cDNA molecules. As handled by the study authors: Sample-level TCR yields exhibited a median of around 90,000, with a range of 23,224 to 690,600. TCRdb reprocessed the RACE reads with MiXCR, giving one entry per CDR3 protein. These V and J calls rely on TCRdb rather than the paper's analysis. This table holds under 90,000 distinct CDR3 sequences, approximately 8.6% found once. This sequence was found in a male donor in good health. Some clones in this sample may be carry-over from other donors' samples. The gene calls are TRBV3-1 and TRBJ2-6; D possibly corresponds to TRBD1 (6 bases). The sample taken for sequencing was whole blood. In DNA, the CDR3 is TGTGCCAGCAGCCAAGATGGGACAAACTCTGGGGCCAACGTCCTGACTTTC. This sequence encodes CASSQDGTNSGANVLTF. The full variable domain, completed using reference TRBV3-1 and TRBJ2-6, is DTAVSQTPKYLVTQMGNDKSIKCEQNLGHDTMYWYKQDSKKFLKIMFSYNNKELIINETVPNRFSPKSPDKAHLNLHINSLELGDSAVYFCASSQDGTNSGANVLTFGAGSRLTVL.